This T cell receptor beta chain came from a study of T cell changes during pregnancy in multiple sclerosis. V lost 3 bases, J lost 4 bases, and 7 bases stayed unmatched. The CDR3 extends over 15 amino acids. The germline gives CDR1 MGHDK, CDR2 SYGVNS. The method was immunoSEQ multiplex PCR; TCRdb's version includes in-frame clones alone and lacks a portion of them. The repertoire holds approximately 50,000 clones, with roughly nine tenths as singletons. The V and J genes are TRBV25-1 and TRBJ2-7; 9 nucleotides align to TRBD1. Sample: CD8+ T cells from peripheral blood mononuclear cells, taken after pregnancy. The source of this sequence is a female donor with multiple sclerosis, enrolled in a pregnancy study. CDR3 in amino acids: CASSDQTGGPYEQYF. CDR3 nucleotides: TGTGCCAGCAGTGATCAGACAGGGGGACCGTACGAGCAGTACTTC.